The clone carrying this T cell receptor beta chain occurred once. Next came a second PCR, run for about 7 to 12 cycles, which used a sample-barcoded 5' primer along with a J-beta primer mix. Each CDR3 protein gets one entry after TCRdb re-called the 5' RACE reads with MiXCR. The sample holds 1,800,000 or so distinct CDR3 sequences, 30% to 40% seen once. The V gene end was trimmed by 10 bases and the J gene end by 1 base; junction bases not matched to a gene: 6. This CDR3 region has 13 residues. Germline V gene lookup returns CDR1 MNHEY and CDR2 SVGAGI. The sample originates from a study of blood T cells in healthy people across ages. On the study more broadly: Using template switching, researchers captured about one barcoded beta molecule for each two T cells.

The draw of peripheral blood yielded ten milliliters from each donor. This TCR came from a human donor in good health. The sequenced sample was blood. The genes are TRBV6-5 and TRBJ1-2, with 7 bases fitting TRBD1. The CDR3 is CANRDSLNYGYTF. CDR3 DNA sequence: TGTGCCAACAGGGACAGCCTTAACTATGGCTACACCTTC.